Listed below are T cell receptor beta chains from one sample, sequenced in a study of shared clonotypes between healthy human individuals. Data came from immunoSEQ multiplex PCR; TCRdb stores just in-frame clones and leaves some out. The top ten hold roughly 0.14% of the sample, which has millions of clones, roughly 92% seen once. The sequencing input was naive CD4+ T cells sorted from blood. The receptors stem from a man aged 18 to 35 in good health. The CDR3 runs from the conserved cysteine through the conserved F or W. Fields, in order: D gene, V gene, J gene, CDR3 protein, CDR3 DNA. A D gene is named only where the DNA matches it firmly.

d_gene: TRBD1; v_gene: TRBV11-2; j_gene: TRBJ1-3; CDR3aa: CASSGQASPGNTIYF; CDR3nt: TGTGCCAGCAGCGGACAGGCATCACCAGGAAACACCATATATTTT
d_gene: -; v_gene: TRBV19; j_gene: TRBJ2-3; CDR3aa: CASSIVQNTDTQYF; CDR3nt: TGTGCCAGTAGTATCGTCCAGAACACAGATACGCAGTATTTT
d_gene: -; v_gene: TRBV7-9; j_gene: TRBJ1-1; CDR3aa: CASSLRDPGTEAFF; CDR3nt: TGTGCCAGCAGCTTGAGAGACCCTGGCACTGAAGCTTTCTTT
d_gene: -; v_gene: TRBV27; j_gene: TRBJ2-7; CDR3aa: CASRLSGGSYEQYF; CDR3nt: TGTGCCAGCAGGCTCTCCGGCGGGTCCTACGAGCAGTACTTC
d_gene: -; v_gene: TRBV13; j_gene: TRBJ1-1; CDR3aa: CASSLEGTEAFF; CDR3nt: TGTGCCAGCAGCTTAGAGGGCACGGAAGCTTTCTTT
d_gene: -; v_gene: TRBV2; j_gene: TRBJ2-6; CDR3aa: CASLVGSGANVLTF; CDR3nt: TGTGCCAGCCTGGTGGGCTCTGGGGCCAACGTCCTGACTTTC
d_gene: -; v_gene: TRBV5-1; j_gene: TRBJ1-1; CDR3aa: CASKPHLEGEAFF; CDR3nt: TGCGCCAGCAAACCCCACCTCGAAGGTGAAGCTTTCTTT
d_gene: TRBD1; v_gene: TRBV7-2; j_gene: TRBJ1-1; CDR3aa: CASSPHGQGNTEAFF; CDR3nt: TGTGCCAGCAGCCCGCACGGACAGGGAAACACTGAAGCTTTCTTT
d_gene: -; v_gene: TRBV11-2; j_gene: TRBJ2-1; CDR3aa: CASGGYSYNEQFF; CDR3nt: TGTGCCAGCGGGGGGTACTCCTACAATGAGCAGTTCTTC
d_gene: -; v_gene: TRBV10-3; j_gene: TRBJ2-1; CDR3aa: CAISESNGGEQFF; CDR3nt: TGTGCCATCAGTGAGTCGAACGGGGGTGAGCAGTTCTTC
d_gene: -; v_gene: TRBV6-1; j_gene: TRBJ2-7; CDR3aa: CASSEIQGPYEQYF; CDR3nt: TGTGCCAGCAGTGAAATCCAAGGCCCCTACGAGCAGTACTTC
d_gene: -; v_gene: TRBV28; j_gene: TRBJ2-2; CDR3aa: CASTVQGTGELFF; CDR3nt: TGTGCCAGCACCGTGCAGGGAACCGGGGAGCTGTTTTTT
d_gene: TRBD1; v_gene: TRBV6-5; j_gene: TRBJ1-1; CDR3aa: CASSGRTGQNTEAFF; CDR3nt: TGTGCCAGCAGTGGCCGGACAGGCCAGAACACTGAAGCTTTCTTT
d_gene: -; v_gene: TRBV10-3; j_gene: TRBJ1-2; CDR3aa: CAITGGQPHGYTF; CDR3nt: TGTGCCATCACCGGAGGACAGCCCCATGGCTACACCTTC
d_gene: -; v_gene: TRBV6-5; j_gene: TRBJ1-1; CDR3aa: CASSYSPFKNTEAFF; CDR3nt: TGTGCCAGCAGTTACTCGCCCTTTAAGAACACTGAAGCTTTCTTT
d_gene: -; v_gene: TRBV29-1; j_gene: TRBJ1-1; CDR3aa: CSVAGQGEAFF; CDR3nt: TGCAGCGTTGCAGGCCAGGGGGAAGCTTTCTTT